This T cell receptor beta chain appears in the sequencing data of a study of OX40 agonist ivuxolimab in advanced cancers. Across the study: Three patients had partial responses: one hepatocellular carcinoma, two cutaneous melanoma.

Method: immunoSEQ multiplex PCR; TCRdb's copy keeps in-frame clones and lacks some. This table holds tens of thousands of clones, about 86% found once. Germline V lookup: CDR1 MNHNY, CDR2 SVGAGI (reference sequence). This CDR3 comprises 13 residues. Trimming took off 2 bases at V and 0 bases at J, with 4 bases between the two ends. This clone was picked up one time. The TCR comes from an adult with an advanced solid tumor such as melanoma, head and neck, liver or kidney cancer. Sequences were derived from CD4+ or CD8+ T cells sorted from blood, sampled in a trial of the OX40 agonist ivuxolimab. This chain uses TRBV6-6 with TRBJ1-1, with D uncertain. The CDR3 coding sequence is TGTGCCAGCAGTTACAACCTGAACACTGAAGCTTTCTTT. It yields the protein CASSYNLNTEAFF.